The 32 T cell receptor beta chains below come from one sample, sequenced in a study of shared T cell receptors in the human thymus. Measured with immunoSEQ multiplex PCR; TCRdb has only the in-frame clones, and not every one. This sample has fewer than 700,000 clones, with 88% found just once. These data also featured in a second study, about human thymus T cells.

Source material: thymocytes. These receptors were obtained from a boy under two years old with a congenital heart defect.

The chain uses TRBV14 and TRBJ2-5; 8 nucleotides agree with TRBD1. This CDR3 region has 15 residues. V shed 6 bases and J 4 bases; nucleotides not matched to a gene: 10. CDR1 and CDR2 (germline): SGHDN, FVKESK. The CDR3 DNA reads TGTGCCAGCAGTCAAACCACAGGGGGGCGAGAGACCCAGTACTTC. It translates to CASSQTTGGRETQYF.

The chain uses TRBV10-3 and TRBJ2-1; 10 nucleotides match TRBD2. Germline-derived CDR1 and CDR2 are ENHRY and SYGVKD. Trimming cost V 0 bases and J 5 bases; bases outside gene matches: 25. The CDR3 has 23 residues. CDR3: CAISESRGQSLAGDSPRDNEQFF. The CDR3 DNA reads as TGTGCCATCAGTGAGTCGCGGGGACAGTCCCTAGCGGGAGATTCGCCTCGCGACAATGAGCAGTTCTTC.

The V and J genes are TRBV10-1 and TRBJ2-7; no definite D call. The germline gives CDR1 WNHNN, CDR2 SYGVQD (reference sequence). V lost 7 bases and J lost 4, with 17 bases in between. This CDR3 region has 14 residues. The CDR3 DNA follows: TGCGCCAGCATCCCCTTGGAGCTGTTGTACGAGCAGTACTTC. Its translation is CASIPLELLYEQYF.

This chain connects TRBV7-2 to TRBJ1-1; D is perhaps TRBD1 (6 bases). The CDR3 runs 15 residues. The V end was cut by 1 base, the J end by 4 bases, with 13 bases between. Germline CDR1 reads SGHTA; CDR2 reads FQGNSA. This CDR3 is CASSLEGRGITEAFF. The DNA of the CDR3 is TGTGCCAGCAGCTTAGAAGGCAGGGGAATCACTGAAGCTTTCTTT.

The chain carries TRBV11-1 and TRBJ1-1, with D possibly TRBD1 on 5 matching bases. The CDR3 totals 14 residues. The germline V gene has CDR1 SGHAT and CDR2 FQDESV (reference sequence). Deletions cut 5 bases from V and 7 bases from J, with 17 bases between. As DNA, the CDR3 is TGTGCCAGCAGCCCCTGGGGCGACGGGCGTGAAGCTTTCTTT. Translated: CASSPWGDGREAFF.

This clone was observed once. The chain's CDR3 is CASSGQGEINATNEKLFF. In DNA form, the CDR3 reads TGCGCCAGCAGCGGACAGGGGGAGATCAACGCAACTAATGAAAAACTGTTTTTT. This sequence joins TRBV5-1 and TRBJ1-4; TRBD1 agrees at 10 bases. This CDR3 region has 18 residues. V trimming: 4 bases; J trimming: 0 bases; junction bases outside the gene matches: 9. CDR1 SGHRS and CDR2 YFSETQ come from the germline V gene.

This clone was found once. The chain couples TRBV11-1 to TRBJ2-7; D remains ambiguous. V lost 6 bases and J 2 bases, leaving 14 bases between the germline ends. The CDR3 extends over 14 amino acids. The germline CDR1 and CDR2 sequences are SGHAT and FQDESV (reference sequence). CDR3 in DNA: TGTGCCAGCAGACCTGACAAGGCTCCCTACGAGCAGTACTTC. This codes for CASRPDKAPYEQYF. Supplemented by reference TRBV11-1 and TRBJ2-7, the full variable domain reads EAEVAQSPRYKITEKSQAVAFWCDPISGHATLYWYRQILGQGPELLVQFQDESVVDDSQLPKDRFSAERLKGVDSTLKIQPAELGDSAMYLCASRPDKAPYEQYFGPGTRLTVT.

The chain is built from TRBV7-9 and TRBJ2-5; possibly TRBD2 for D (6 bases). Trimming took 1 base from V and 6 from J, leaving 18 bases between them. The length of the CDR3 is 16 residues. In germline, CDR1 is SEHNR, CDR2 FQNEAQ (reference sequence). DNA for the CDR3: TGTGCCAGCAGCTTAGGGGTACGGGGGACTTGGAAGACCCAGTACTTC. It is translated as CASSLGVRGTWKTQYF. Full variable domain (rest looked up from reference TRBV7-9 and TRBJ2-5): DTGVSQNPRHKITKRGQNVTFRCDPISEHNRLYWYRQTLGQGPEFLTYFQNEAQLEKSRLLSDRFSAERPKGSFSTLEIQRTEQGDSAMYLCASSLGVRGTWKTQYFGPGTRLLVL.

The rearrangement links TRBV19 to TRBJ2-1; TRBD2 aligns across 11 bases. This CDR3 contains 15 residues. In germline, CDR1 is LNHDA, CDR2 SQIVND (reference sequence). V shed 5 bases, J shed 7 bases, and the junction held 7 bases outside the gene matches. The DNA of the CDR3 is TGTGCCAGTAGTTTTAGCGGGAGGGCCTCTAATGAGCAGTTCTTC. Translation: CASSFSGRASNEQFF.

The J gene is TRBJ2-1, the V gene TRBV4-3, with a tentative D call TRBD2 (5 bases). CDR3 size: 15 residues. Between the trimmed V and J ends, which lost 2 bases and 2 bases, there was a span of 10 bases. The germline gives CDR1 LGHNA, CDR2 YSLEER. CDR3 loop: CASSQSLAAYNEQFF. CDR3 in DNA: TGCGCCAGCAGCCAATCCCTAGCTGCCTACAATGAGCAGTTCTTC.

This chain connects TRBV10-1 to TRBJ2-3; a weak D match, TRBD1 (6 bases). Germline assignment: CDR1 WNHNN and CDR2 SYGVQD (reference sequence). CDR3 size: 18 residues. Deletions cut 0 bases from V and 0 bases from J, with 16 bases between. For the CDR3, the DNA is TGCGCCAGCAGTGAGTCGAATCGAAGGGGGTCTAGCACAGATACGCAGTATTTT. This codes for CASSESNRRGSSTDTQYF.

The CDR3 here is CASSPGGTSKPGETQYF. The CDR3 DNA reads as TGTGCCAGCAGCCCTGGAGGGACTAGTAAGCCCGGGGAGACCCAGTACTTC. V and J are TRBV14 and TRBJ2-5; 8 positions match TRBD2. Trimming cost V 4 bases and J 5 bases; bases outside gene matches: 15. The germline CDR1 and CDR2 sequences are SGHDN and FVKESK. The CDR3 is 17 amino acids.

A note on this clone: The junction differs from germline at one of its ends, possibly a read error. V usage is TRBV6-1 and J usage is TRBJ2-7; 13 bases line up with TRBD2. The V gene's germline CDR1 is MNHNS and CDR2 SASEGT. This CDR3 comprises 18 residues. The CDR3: CASREAPRTSGSGYEQYF. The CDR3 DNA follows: TGTGCCAGCAGGGAAGCCCCTCGGACTAGCGGGAGCGGGTACGAGCAGTACTTC.

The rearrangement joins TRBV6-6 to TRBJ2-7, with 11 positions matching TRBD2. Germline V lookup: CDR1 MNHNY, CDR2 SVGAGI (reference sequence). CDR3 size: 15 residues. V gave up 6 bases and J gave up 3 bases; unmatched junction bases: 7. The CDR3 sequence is CASSELLAGDYEQYF. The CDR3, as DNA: TGTGCCAGCAGCGAGCTACTAGCGGGAGACTACGAGCAGTACTTC.

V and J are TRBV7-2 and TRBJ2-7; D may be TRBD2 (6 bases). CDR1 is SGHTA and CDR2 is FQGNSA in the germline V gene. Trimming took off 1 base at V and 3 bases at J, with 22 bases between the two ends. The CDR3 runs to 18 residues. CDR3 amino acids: CASSLGGPTSSTIYEQYF. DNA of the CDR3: TGTGCCAGCAGCTTAGGGGGTCCTACTAGCTCTACTATCTACGAGCAGTACTTC.

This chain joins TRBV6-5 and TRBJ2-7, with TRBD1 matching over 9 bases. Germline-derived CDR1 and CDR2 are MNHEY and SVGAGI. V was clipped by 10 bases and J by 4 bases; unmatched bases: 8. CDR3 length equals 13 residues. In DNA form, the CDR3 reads TGTGCCACCAAGGGACAGGGTTGTTACGAGCAGTACTTC. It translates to CATKGQGCYEQYF.

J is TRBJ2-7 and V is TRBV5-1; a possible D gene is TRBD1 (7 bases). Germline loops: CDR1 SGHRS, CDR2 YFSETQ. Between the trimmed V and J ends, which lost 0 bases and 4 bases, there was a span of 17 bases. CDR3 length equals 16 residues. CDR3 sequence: CASSLGQGGGIYEQYF. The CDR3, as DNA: TGCGCCAGCAGCTTGGGGCAGGGGGGAGGTATATACGAGCAGTACTTC.

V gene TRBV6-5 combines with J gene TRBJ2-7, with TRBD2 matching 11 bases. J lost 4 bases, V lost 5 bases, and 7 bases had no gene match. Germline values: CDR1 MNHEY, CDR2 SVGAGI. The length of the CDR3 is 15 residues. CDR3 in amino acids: CASSRTSGSQYEQYF. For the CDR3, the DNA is TGTGCCAGCAGTAGAACTAGCGGGAGTCAGTACGAGCAGTACTTC.

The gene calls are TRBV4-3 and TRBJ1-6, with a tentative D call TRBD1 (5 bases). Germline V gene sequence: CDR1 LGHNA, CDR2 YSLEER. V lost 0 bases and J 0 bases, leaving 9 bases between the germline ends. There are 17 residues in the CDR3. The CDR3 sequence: CASSQEVGRSYNSPLHF. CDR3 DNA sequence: TGCGCCAGCAGCCAAGAGGTGGGGCGCTCCTATAATTCACCCCTCCACTTT.

CDR3: CASSERRGQPQHF. The CDR3 DNA follows: TGTGCCAGCAGTGAACGCCGGGGACAGCCCCAGCATTTT. This chain uses TRBV6-1 with TRBJ1-5; no clear D gene. CDR3 length equals 13 residues. Trimming cost V 2 bases and J 7 bases, with 9 bases left between them. The V gene's germline CDR1 is MNHNS and CDR2 SASEGT.

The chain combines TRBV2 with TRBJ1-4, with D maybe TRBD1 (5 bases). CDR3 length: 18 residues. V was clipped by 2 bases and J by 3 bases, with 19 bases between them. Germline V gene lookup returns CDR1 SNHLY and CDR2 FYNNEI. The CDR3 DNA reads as TGTGCCAGCAGTGAACCTAACAGGAAACATGGACCTAATGAAAAACTGTTTTTT. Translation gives CASSEPNRKHGPNEKLFF.

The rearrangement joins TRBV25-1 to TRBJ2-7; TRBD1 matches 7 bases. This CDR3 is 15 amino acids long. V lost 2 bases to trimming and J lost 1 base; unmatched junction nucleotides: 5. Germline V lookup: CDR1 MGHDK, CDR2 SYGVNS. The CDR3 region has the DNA TGTGCCAGCAGTGAAAGGGACAGCTTATCCTACGAGCAGTACTTC. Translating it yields CASSERDSLSYEQYF.

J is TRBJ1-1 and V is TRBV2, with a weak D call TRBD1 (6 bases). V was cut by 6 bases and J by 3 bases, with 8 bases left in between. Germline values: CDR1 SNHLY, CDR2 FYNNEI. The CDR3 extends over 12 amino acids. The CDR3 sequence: CASSPGDTEAFF. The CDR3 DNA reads TGTGCCAGCAGCCCAGGGGACACTGAAGCTTTCTTT.

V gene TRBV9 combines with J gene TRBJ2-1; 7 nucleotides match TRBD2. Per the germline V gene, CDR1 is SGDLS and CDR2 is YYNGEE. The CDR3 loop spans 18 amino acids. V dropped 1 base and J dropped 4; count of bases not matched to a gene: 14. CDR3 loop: CASSVQGGSRSLYNEQFF. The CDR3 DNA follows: TGTGCCAGCAGCGTACAGGGCGGGAGTCGGTCCCTTTACAATGAGCAGTTCTTC. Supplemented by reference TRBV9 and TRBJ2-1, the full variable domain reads DSGVTQTPKHLITATGQRVTLRCSPRSGDLSVYWYQQSLDQGLQFLIQYYNGEERAKGNILERFSAQQFPDLHSELNLSSLELGDSALYFCASSVQGGSRSLYNEQFFGPGTRLTVL.

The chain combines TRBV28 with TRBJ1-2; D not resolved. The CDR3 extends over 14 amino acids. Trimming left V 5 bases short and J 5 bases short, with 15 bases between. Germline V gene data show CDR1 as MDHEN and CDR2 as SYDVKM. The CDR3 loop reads CASSLYRRLYGYTF. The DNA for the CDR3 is TGTGCCAGCAGTCTCTACCGGCGGTTATATGGCTACACCTTC.

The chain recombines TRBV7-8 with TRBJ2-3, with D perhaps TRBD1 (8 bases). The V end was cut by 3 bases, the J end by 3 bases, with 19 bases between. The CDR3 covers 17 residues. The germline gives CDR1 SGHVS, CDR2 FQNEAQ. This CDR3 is CASSFPPTGEGTDTQYF. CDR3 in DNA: TGTGCCAGCAGCTTCCCACCGACAGGGGAGGGGACAGATACGCAGTATTTT.

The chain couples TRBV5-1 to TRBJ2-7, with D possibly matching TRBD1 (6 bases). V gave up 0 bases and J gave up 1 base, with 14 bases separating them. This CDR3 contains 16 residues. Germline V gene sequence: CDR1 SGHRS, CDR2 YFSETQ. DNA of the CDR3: TGCGCCAGCAGCTTGGATTCCCCCAGGGGATCCTACGAGCAGTACTTC. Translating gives CASSLDSPRGSYEQYF.

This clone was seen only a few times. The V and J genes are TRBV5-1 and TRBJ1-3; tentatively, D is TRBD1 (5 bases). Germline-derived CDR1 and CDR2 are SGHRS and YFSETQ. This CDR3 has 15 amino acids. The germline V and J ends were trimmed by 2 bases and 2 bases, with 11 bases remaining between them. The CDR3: CASSFQGAPGNTIYF. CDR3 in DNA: TGCGCCAGCAGCTTCCAGGGTGCCCCTGGAAACACCATATATTTT.

Here the CDR3 reads CASSEGGTGSLCQPQHF. The CDR3, as DNA: TGTGCCAGCAGTGAAGGGGGGACAGGGTCCCTCTGTCAGCCCCAGCATTTT. V is TRBV6-1 and J is TRBJ1-5; 9 bases line up with TRBD1. The V segment lost 1 base and the J segment 6 bases; nucleotides outside the gene matches: 10. The CDR3 totals 17 residues. Germline assignment: CDR1 MNHNS and CDR2 SASEGT.

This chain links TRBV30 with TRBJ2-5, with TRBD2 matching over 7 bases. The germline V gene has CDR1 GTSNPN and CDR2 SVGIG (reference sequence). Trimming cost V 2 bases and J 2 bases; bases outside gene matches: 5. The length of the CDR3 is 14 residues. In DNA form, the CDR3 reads TGTGCCTGGAGTCGAGGGAGGGGTCAAGAGACCCAGTACTTC. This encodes CAWSRGRGQETQYF.

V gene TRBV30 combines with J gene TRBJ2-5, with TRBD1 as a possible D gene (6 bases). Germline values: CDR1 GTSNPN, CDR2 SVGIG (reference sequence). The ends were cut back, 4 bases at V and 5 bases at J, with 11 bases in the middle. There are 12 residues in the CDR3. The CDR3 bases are TGTGCCTGGACCGACAGGCGGGAGACCCAGTACTTC. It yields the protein CAWTDRRETQYF.

The CDR3 nucleotides read TGTGCCAGCAGTTTAACTCGGGGAAACACCATATATTTT. It yields the protein CASSLTRGNTIYF. This chain links TRBV27 with TRBJ1-3; D call uncertain. In germline, CDR1 is MNHEY, CDR2 SMNVEV (reference sequence). The CDR3 covers 13 residues. V was shortened by 2 bases and J by 4 bases, with 6 bases between the two germline ends.